The 2 T cell receptor beta chains below all came from one sample that was sequenced in a study of T cells in Graves' hyperthyroidism and ophthalmopathy. Amplified TCR beta CDR3 regions came from RNA transcripts. Using the HTBI primer set, a first-round RT-PCR was run on the TCR CDR3. TCRdb re-analysed the multiplex PCR reads in MiXCR, keeping a single row per CDR3 protein. The sample holds roughly 300,000 distinct CDR3 sequences, 21% seen once. The sequenced sample was blood. These receptors originate from a woman aged 45-60 years with Graves' hyperthyroidism.

This clonotype was counted many times. The gene calls are TRBV28 and TRBJ1-5, with 9 bases matching TRBD1. From germline, CDR1 is MDHEN and CDR2 SYDVKM. The junction had 3 bases not matched to a gene; V was cut back by 2 bases and J by 7 bases. The length of the CDR3 is 14 residues. The CDR3, as DNA: TGTGCCAGCAGTTTAGGACAGGGGTGGCAGCCCCAGCATTTT. It yields the protein CASSLGQGWQPQHF.

The chain links TRBV14 to TRBJ1-2; TRBD1 aligns across 8 bases. Germline trimming cut 4 bases from V and 3 bases from J; bases unmatched to any gene: 7. The CDR3 has 15 residues. The germline gives CDR1 SGHDN, CDR2 FVKESK. The CDR3 DNA follows: TGTGCCAGCAGCCTAACAGGGGGAAAACACTATGGCTACACCTTC. Its translation is CASSLTGGKHYGYTF.